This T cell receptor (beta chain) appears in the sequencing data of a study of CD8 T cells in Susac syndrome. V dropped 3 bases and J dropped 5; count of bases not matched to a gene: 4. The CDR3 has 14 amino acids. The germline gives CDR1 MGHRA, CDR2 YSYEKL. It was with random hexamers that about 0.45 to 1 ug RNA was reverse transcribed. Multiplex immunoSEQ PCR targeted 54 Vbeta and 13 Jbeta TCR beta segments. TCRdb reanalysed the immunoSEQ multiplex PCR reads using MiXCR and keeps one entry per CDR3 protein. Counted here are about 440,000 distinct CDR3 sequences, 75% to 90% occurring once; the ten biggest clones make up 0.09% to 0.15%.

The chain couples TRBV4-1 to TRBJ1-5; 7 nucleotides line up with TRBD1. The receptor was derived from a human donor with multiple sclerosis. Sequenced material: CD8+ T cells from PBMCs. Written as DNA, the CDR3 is TGCGCCAGCAGCCACATTACAGGGGATCAGCCCCAGCATTTT. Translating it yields CASSHITGDQPQHF.